The 12 T cell receptor beta chains presented below share a single source sample, sequenced in a study of blood T cell repertoires in COVID-19 (TCRdb year 2020). The method behind the library was the immunoSEQ multiplex PCR assay. TCRdb's version of the immuneACCESS table is confined to in-frame rearrangements and falls short of the full clone set. An unresolved V gene accounts for under half of the shortfall where checked; the remainder is of unknown origin. Here the sample has around 150,000 clones; 81% occur a single time. Roughly 9.6% of the sample rests with the top ten. The sequenced sample consisted of peripheral blood. These receptors were taken from a man between 60 and 75 years old with active or convalescent COVID-19.

This chain uses TRBV5-6 with TRBJ1-6; D may be TRBD1 (6 bases). V shed 4 bases and J shed 5 bases, with 10 bases lying between them. The germline gives CDR1 SGHDT, CDR2 YYEEEE. The CDR3 covers 14 residues. The CDR3: CASSPNRDNSPLHF. In nucleotides, the CDR3 is TGTGCCAGCAGCCCCAACAGGGATAATTCACCCCTCCACTTT.

J is TRBJ1-1 and V is TRBV11-2; D is uncertain. The CDR3 spans 13 residues. Germline CDR1 is SGHAT and CDR2 is FQNNGV. V lost 11 bases, J lost 0 bases, and 13 bases lay in between. The CDR3 region has the DNA TGTGCCTCCGGGAGGGTTTTGAACACTGAAGCTTTCTTT. The encoded protein is CASGRVLNTEAFF.

The chain couples TRBV18 to TRBJ2-1, with 11 positions matching TRBD2. Germline V gene sequence: CDR1 KGHSH, CDR2 LQKENI. The CDR3 loop spans 15 amino acids. The junction had 5 bases not matched to a gene; V was cut back by 3 bases and J by 7 bases. CDR3 sequence reads: CASSPTSGSMNEQFF. For the CDR3, the DNA is TGTGCCAGCTCACCTACTAGCGGGAGTATGAATGAGCAGTTCTTC.

The V and J genes are TRBV5-4 and TRBJ1-3; D not certain. The V gene lost 4 bases and the J gene lost 0 bases, with 14 bases spanning the gap. Germline CDR1 reads SGHNT; CDR2 reads YYREEE (reference sequence). CDR3 length: 16 amino acids. This chain's CDR3 is CASSRQQTTSGNTIYF. CDR3 DNA: TGTGCCAGCAGCCGCCAACAGACTACCTCTGGAAACACCATATATTTT.

The V and J genes are TRBV10-2 and TRBJ2-2, with 7 positions matching TRBD1. This CDR3 region has 14 residues. Germline V CDR1 and CDR2: WSHSY, SAAADI. The trim removed 7 bases at V and 5 bases at J, leaving 7 bases unmatched. The CDR3 loop is CASIEQGQTGELFF. The CDR3 DNA follows: TGCGCCAGCATCGAGCAGGGACAGACCGGGGAGCTGTTTTTT.

J is TRBJ1-2 and V is TRBV29-1, with no clear D. Per the germline V gene, CDR1 is SQVTM and CDR2 is ANQGSEA. V lost 3 bases to trimming and J lost 1 base, with 6 bases between them. This CDR3 contains 12 residues. CDR3 sequence: CSVDEFNYGYTF. DNA for the CDR3: TGCAGCGTTGATGAGTTTAACTATGGCTACACCTTC.

This clone was observed a few times. V is TRBV20-1 and J is TRBJ1-1; D is possibly TRBD1 (5 bases). V was trimmed by 3 bases and J by 4 bases, leaving 12 bases between them. The CDR3 runs to 13 residues. The germline V gene has CDR1 DFQATT and CDR2 SNEGSKA (reference sequence). Here the CDR3 DNA reads TGCAGTGCTAGTTGGGGGGGATTCACTGAAGCTTTCTTT. This encodes CSASWGGFTEAFF.

The J gene is TRBJ2-2, the V gene TRBV18; tentatively, D is TRBD1 (6 bases). Germline lookup yields CDR1 KGHSH and CDR2 LQKENI. This CDR3 has 12 residues. Deletions cut 3 bases from V and 7 bases from J, with 6 bases between. In DNA form, the CDR3 reads TGTGCCAGCTCACCGGACAGCGGGGAGCTGTTTTTT. Protein: CASSPDSGELFF. The full variable domain, its missing parts supplied by reference TRBV18 and TRBJ2-2, is NAGVMQNPRHLVRRRGQEARLRCSPMKGHSHVYWYRQLPEEGLKFMVYLQKENIIDESGMPKERFSAEFPKEGPSILRIQQVVRGDSAAYFCASSPDSGELFFGEGSRLTVL.

This clone appeared a single time. This chain uses TRBV9 with TRBJ2-7; TRBD2 matches at 7 bases. Germline loops: CDR1 SGDLS, CDR2 YYNGEE. J lost 2 bases, V lost 8 bases, and 10 bases had no gene match. The CDR3 extends over 14 amino acids. Written as DNA, the CDR3 is TGTGCCAGTTCTGGAGGACTAGGGCCCTACGAGCAGTACTTC. It yields the protein CASSGGLGPYEQYF. The full variable domain, rest sourced from reference TRBV9 and TRBJ2-7, is DSGVTQTPKHLITATGQRVTLRCSPRSGDLSVYWYQQSLDQGLQFLIQYYNGEERAKGNILERFSAQQFPDLHSELNLSSLELGDSALYFCASSGGLGPYEQYFGPGTRLTVT.

This clone was recorded only once. J is TRBJ1-1 and V is TRBV6-5, with D hard to call. Trimming shortened V by 0 bases and J by 3 bases, and 14 bases separated the two germline ends. The CDR3 extends over 16 amino acids. CDR1 and CDR2 from the germline V gene are MNHEY and SVGAGI. CDR3 loop: CASSYSSPAGDTEAFF. The DNA of the CDR3 is TGTGCCAGCAGTTACTCGAGTCCCGCCGGGGACACTGAAGCTTTCTTT.

This chain joins TRBV11-2 and TRBJ1-1; D not certain. The CDR3 is 14 residues long. Deletions cut 3 bases from V and 2 bases from J, with 10 bases between. Looked up from germline, CDR1 is SGHAT and CDR2 is FQNNGV. The CDR3 coding sequence is TGTGCCAGCAGCTTTGGAGGTTCCAACACTGAAGCTTTCTTT. Its translation is CASSFGGSNTEAFF.

Comment on this clone: The same CDR3 arises from other DNA sequences in this sample as well. The V and J genes are TRBV29-1 and TRBJ2-6; D call uncertain. Germline loops: CDR1 SQVTM, CDR2 ANQGSEA. This CDR3 has 13 residues. Trimming shortened V by 4 bases and J by 2 bases, and 6 bases separated the two germline ends. The CDR3 region is CSVGTAGANVLTF. The CDR3 coding sequence is TGCAGCGTTGGCACAGCTGGGGCCAACGTCCTGACTTTC. The whole variable domain, remainder taken from reference TRBV29-1 and TRBJ2-6, is SAVISQKPSRDICQRGTSLTIQCQVDSQVTMMFWYRQQPGQSLTLIATANQGSEATYESGFVIDKFPISRPNLTFSTLTVSNMSPEDSSIYLCSVGTAGANVLTFGAGSRLTVL.